Each of the 12 T cell receptor beta chains below was sequenced from the same sample in a study of PD-L1 blockade in urothelial cancer. Profiled with immunoSEQ multiplex PCR; TCRdb holds only in-frame clones, not every one. The sample records tens of thousands of clones, roughly 87% being singletons. This specimen was PBMCs, taken around atezolizumab (anti-PD-L1) treatment. The source is a woman in her 70s with urothelial cancer.

The chain uses TRBV27 and TRBJ2-5; 8 bases line up with TRBD2. Germline CDR1 is MNHEY and CDR2 is SMNVEV (reference sequence). J gave up 4 bases and V 1 base, and 5 bases lay outside the gene matches. The CDR3 covers 15 residues. Here the CDR3 reads CASSLYGRAVETQYF. The CDR3 DNA reads as TGTGCCAGCAGTTTATACGGGAGGGCCGTAGAGACCCAGTACTTC.

In nucleotides, the CDR3 is TGTGCCAGCAGCCAAGCTAGAGCGGTAAATGAAAAACTGTTTTTT. It yields the protein CASSQARAVNEKLFF. The rearrangement uses TRBV14 and TRBJ1-4, with D hard to call. The germline CDR1 and CDR2 sequences are SGHDN and FVKESK. The CDR3 sequence is 15 residues long. V was clipped by 1 base and J by 5 bases, with 11 bases between them.

The chain employs TRBV9 and TRBJ1-6; D not resolved. The CDR3 spans 17 residues. Germline CDR1 and CDR2: SGDLS and YYNGEE. Trimming pared 7 bases from V and 4 bases from J, leaving 21 bases between. CDR3 nucleotides: TGTGCCAGCGCCCCTGAGAGTGGTTTCTCGTATAATTCACCCCTCCACTTT. As protein: CASAPESGFSYNSPLHF.

In this sample, this clone turned up once. The chain combines TRBV5-1 with TRBJ2-7, with 11 bases matching TRBD2. The CDR3 extends over 14 amino acids. J was trimmed by 6 bases and V by 4 bases; bases with no gene match: 6. Germline V gives CDR1 SGHRS, CDR2 YFSETQ. The CDR3 reads CASSIAGGPSEQYF. For the CDR3, the DNA is TGCGCCAGCAGCATAGCGGGAGGGCCCAGCGAGCAGTACTTC. Looking up the rest from reference TRBV5-1 and TRBJ2-7 gives the full variable domain: KAGVTQTPRYLIKTRGQQVTLSCSPISGHRSVSWYQQTPGQGLQFLFEYFSETQRNKGNFPGRFSGRQFSNSRSEMNVSTLELGDSALYLCASSIAGGPSEQYFGPGTRLTVT.

This chain uses TRBV5-1 with TRBJ2-5; the D gene is possibly TRBD1 (6 bases). V was trimmed by 1 base and J by 3 bases, leaving 10 bases between them. CDR3 length: 14 residues. The germline gives CDR1 SGHRS, CDR2 YFSETQ. The CDR3 loop is CASSLLQGEETQYF. CDR3 in DNA: TGCGCCAGCAGCTTGCTACAGGGCGAAGAGACCCAGTACTTC.

V usage is TRBV5-5 and J usage is TRBJ2-5; D perhaps matches TRBD1 (6 bases). The CDR3 extends over 15 amino acids. V shed 3 bases and J shed 4 bases, with 16 bases lying between them. Germline loops: CDR1 SGHKS, CDR2 YYEKEE (reference sequence). CDR3 in DNA: TGTGCCAGCAGCTCTCTAACAGGGTTTCTAGAGACCCAGTACTTC. Translated: CASSSLTGFLETQYF.

The chain combines TRBV29-1 with TRBJ2-1, with TRBD2 identical over 15 bases. V shed 3 bases and J 7 bases; nucleotides not matched to a gene: 4. CDR1 SQVTM and CDR2 ANQGSEA come from the germline V gene. This CDR3 is 15 amino acids long. In DNA, the CDR3 is TGCAGCGTTGAGGGACTAGCGGGAGGTTCGAATGAGCAGTTCTTC. Its translation: CSVEGLAGGSNEQFF.

This chain uses TRBV7-8 with TRBJ2-7; 8 positions agree with TRBD2. The CDR3 spans 18 residues. V shed 1 base and J 0 bases; nucleotides not matched to a gene: 11. The germline CDR1 and CDR2 sequences are SGHVS and FQNEAQ. The DNA for the CDR3 is TGTGCCAGCAGCTTAGACCCTTCTAGCGGGCTTAGCTCCTACGAGCAGTACTTC. Translated, it gives CASSLDPSSGLSSYEQYF. Filled out from reference TRBV7-8 and TRBJ2-7, the complete variable domain reads GAGVSQSPRYKVAKRGQDVALRCDPISGHVSLFWYQQALGQGPEFLTYFQNEAQLDKSGLPSDRFFAERPEGSVSTLKIQRTQQEDSAVYLCASSLDPSSGLSSYEQYFGPGTRLTVT.

The V and J genes are TRBV10-3 and TRBJ2-3; D perhaps matches TRBD2 (6 bases). The CDR3 length is 14 residues. Germline V gives CDR1 ENHRY, CDR2 SYGVKD. The V end was cut by 6 bases, the J end by 3 bases, with 13 bases between. In DNA form, the CDR3 reads TGTGCCATCAGCCCCGGGACTCAGACAGATACGCAGTATTTT. The encoded protein is CAISPGTQTDTQYF.

A few counts support this clone. The chain has TRBV11-2 and TRBJ1-5; D ambiguous. The V gene's germline CDR1 is SGHAT and CDR2 FQNNGV. The CDR3 totals 13 residues. Trimming shortened V by 1 base and J by 4 bases, and 5 bases separated the two germline ends. The CDR3 spells CASSLVLNQPQHF. Written as DNA, the CDR3 is TGTGCCAGCAGCTTAGTTCTTAATCAGCCCCAGCATTTT.

This clone was observed a few times. The V gene is TRBV7-7, the J gene TRBJ2-5; 10 bases line up with TRBD1. In germline, CDR1 is SSHAT, CDR2 FNYEAQ (reference sequence). After removal of 1 base from V and 5 bases from J, the junction contained 10 bases not matched to a gene. The CDR3 is 17 amino acids. Here the CDR3 reads CASSLGALGQGLETQYF. In DNA, the CDR3 is TGTGCCAGCAGCTTAGGGGCTCTGGGACAGGGGCTGGAGACCCAGTACTTC.

The chain links TRBV28 to TRBJ2-1; TRBD1 might be the D (6 bases). The CDR3 extends over 18 amino acids. Germline V gene data show CDR1 as MDHEN and CDR2 as SYDVKM. The V and J ends lost 3 bases and 0 bases respectively, with 18 bases between them. CDR3 nucleotide sequence: TGTGCCAGCAGTTTTCCAGTGGACAGTTTGAGCTCCTACAATGAGCAGTTCTTC. It yields the protein CASSFPVDSLSSYNEQFF.